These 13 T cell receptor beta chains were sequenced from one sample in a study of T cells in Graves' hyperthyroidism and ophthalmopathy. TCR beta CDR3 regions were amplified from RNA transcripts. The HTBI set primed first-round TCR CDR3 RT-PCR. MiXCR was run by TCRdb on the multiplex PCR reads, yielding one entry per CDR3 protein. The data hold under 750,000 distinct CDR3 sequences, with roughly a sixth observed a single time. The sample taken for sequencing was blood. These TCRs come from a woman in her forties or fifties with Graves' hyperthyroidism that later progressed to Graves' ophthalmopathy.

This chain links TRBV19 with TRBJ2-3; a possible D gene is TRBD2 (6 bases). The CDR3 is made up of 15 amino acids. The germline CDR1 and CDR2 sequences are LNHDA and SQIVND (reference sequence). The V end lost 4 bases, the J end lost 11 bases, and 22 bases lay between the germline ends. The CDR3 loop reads CASSRSGKGVEGQYF. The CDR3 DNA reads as TGTGCCAGTAGTAGGTCGGGGAAAGGGGTGGAGGGGCAGTATTTT.

CDR3 sequence: CASNVERTTGELFF. CDR3 sequence (DNA): TGTGCCAGCAACGTAGAGAGGACGACCGGGGAGCTGTTTTTT. This chain connects TRBV6-1 to TRBJ2-2; D unclear. The length of the CDR3 is 14 residues. The germline CDR1 and CDR2 sequences are MNHNS and SASEGT. Trimming cost V 7 bases and J 5 bases, with 14 bases left between them.

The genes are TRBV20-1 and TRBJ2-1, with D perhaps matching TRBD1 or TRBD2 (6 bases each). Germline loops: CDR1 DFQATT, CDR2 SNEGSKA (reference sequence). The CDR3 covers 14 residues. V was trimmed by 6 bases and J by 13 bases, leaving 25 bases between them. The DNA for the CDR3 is TGCAGTGCAACTCTCCCGAGGGGGGCGGCCGATCAGTTCTTC. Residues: CSATLPRGAADQFF.

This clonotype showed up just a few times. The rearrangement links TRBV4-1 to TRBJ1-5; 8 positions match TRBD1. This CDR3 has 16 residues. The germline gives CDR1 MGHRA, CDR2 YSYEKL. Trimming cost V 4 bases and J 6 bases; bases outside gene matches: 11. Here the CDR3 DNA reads TGCGCCAGCAGCCCCAGAGGGGGCACAGGGGGTCAGCCCCAGCATTTT. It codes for CASSPRGGTGGQPQHF.

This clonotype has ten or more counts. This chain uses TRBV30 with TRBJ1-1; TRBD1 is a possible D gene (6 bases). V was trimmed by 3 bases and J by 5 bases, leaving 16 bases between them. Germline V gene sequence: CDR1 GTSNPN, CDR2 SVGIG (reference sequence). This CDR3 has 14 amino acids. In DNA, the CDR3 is TGTGCCTGGAGCACCAGCCTGAGGGGGACTGAAGCTTTCTTT. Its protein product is CAWSTSLRGTEAFF.

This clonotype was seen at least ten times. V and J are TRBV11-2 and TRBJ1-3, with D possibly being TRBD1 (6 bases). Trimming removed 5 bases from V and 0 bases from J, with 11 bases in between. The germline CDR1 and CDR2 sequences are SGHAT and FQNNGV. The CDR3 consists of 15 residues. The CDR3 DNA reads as TGTGCCAGCAGCCGAGGGGGAAGCTCTGGAAACACCATATATTTT. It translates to CASSRGGSSGNTIYF.

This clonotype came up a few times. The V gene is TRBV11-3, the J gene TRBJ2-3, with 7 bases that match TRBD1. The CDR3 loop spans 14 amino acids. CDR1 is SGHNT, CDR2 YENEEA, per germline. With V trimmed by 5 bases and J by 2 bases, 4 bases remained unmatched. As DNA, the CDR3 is TGTGCCAGCAGCCCCGGGACAGCCACAGATACGCAGTATTTT. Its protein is CASSPGTATDTQYF.

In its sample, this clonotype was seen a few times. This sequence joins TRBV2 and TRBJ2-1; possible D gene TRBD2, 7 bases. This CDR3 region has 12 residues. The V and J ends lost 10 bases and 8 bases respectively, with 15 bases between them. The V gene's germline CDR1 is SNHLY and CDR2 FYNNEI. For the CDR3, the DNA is TGTGCCATGCGGGGGCTTAGCGATGAGCAGTTCTTC. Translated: CAMRGLSDEQFF. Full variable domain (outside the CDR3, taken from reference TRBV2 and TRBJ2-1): EPEVTQTPSHQVTQMGQEVILRCVPISNHLYFYWYRQILGQKVEFLVSFYNNEISEKSEIFDDQFSVERPDGSNFTLKIRSTKLEDSAMYFCAMRGLSDEQFFGPGTRLTVL.

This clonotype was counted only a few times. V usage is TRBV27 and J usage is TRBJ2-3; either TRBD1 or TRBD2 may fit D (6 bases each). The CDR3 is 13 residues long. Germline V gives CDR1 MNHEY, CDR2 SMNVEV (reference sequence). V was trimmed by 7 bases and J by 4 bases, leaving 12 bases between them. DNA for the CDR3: TGTGCCAGCACGGGGGCTTGGGCAGATACGCAGTATTTT. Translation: CASTGAWADTQYF.

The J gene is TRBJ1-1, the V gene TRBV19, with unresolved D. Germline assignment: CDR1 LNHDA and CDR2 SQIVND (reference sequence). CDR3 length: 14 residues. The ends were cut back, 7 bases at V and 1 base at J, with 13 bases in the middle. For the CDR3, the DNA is TGTGCCAGTACCCCACGGCTCGGGAACACTGAAGCTTTCTTT. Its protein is CASTPRLGNTEAFF.

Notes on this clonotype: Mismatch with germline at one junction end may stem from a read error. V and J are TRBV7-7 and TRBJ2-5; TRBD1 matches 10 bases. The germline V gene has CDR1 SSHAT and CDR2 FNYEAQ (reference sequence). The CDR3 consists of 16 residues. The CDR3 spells CASSLGDRGPIETQYF. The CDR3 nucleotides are TGTGCTAGCAGCTTAGGAGACAGGGGGCCCATAGAGACCCAGTACTTC.

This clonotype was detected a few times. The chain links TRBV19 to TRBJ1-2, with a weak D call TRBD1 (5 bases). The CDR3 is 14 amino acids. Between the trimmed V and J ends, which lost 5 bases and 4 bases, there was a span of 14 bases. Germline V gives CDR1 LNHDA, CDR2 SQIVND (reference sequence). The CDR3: CASSPGTVGYGYTF. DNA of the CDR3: TGTGCCAGTAGTCCGGGGACCGTGGGCTATGGCTACACCTTC.

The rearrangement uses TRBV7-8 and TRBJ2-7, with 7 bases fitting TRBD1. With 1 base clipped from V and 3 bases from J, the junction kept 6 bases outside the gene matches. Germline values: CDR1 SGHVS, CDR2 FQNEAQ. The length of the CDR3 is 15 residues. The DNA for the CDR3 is TGTGCCAGCAGCTTAGAATGGGACAGCTACTACGAGCAGTACTTC. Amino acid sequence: CASSLEWDSYYEQYF.